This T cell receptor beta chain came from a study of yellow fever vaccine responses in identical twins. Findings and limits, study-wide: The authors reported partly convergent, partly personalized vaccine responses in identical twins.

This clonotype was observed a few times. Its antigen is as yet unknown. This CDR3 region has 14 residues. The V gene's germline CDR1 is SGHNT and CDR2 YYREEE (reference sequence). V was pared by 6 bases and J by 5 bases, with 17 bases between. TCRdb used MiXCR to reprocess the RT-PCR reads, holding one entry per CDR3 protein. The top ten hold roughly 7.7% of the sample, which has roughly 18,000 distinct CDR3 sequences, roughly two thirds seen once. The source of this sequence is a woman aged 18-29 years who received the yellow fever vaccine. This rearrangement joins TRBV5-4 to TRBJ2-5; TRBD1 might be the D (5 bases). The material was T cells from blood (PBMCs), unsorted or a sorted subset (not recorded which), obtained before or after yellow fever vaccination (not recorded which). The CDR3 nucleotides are TGTGCCAGCACCTCAACTGCTCAGGGTGAGACCCAGTACTTC. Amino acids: CASTSTAQGETQYF.